This TCR beta chain was retrieved from a study of identifying expanded T cells in peripheral blood. Study-level points and caveats: Differentially abundant clones: about 1.2 between replicates, 15 to 17 at roughly 13 days, more than 18 at four.

This CDR3 comprises 15 residues. Germline CDR1 SGHTA, CDR2 FQGNSA. Trimming stripped 5 bases from V and 0 bases from J, with 13 bases between. Healthy donors had no documented immune events, such as infections, while sampled. The assay was immunoSEQ multiplex PCR, and TCRdb's table has in-frame clones only and misses some. The sample lists about 110,000 clones; around nine tenths were seen once. With regard to this clone: As yet, its antigen is unknown.

The chain joins TRBV7-2 to TRBJ1-2; tentative D call: TRBD1 (6 bases). The clonotype originates from a person aged 18 to 70 in good health. The specimen was blood. Here the CDR3 reads CASSPQGTTNYGYTF. The CDR3 nucleotides are TGTGCCAGCAGCCCGCAGGGGACCACTAACTATGGCTACACCTTC.